This T cell receptor (beta chain) was sequenced in a study of Graves' ophthalmopathy and Graves' hyperthyroidism. Notes on the study in general: The model forecast ophthalmopathy progression, reaching roughly 70% sensitivity and about 75% specificity.

The length of the CDR3 is 14 residues. The germline gives CDR1 SGDLS, CDR2 YYNGEE. The ends lost 0 bases at V and 3 bases at J; junction bases unmatched: 2. On this clonotype: The antigen remains unidentified.

RNA transcripts were the source from which TCR beta CDR3 regions were amplified. Second-round multiplex PCR followed a first-round RT-PCR using HTBI primers. From the multiplex PCR reads, TCRdb called clonotypes with MiXCR, one entry per CDR3 protein. The sample lists under 250,000 distinct CDR3 sequences, around a fifth seen once, with about 40% in the top ten. The material sequenced was peripheral blood. The sequence derives from a woman in her forties or fifties with Graves' ophthalmopathy. The J gene is TRBJ2-5, the V gene TRBV9; 7 bases map to TRBD2. DNA of the CDR3: TGTGCCAGCAGCGTAGGTCTAGCGGAAGAGACCCAGTACTTC. As protein: CASSVGLAEETQYF.